The 25 T cell receptor beta chains listed next were all sequenced from one sample in a study of PD-L1 blockade in urothelial cancer. TCRdb keeps only in-frame clones here, not all; method: immunoSEQ multiplex PCR. The data hold some 45,000 clones, with around 88% observed a single time. Sample: PBMCs, taken around atezolizumab (anti-PD-L1) treatment. The origin of the receptors is an elderly man with urothelial cancer.

The V and J genes are TRBV27 and TRBJ2-7, with D perhaps TRBD2 (6 bases). The CDR3 spans 16 residues. The V end lost 2 bases, the J end lost 4 bases, and 18 bases lay between the germline ends. Per germline, CDR1 MNHEY and CDR2 SMNVEV (reference sequence). CDR3 nucleotide sequence: TGTGCCAGCAGTTTACAGCGGTCGGGGAGGAATTACGAGCAGTACTTC. It specifies CASSLQRSGRNYEQYF.

The chain carries TRBV27 and TRBJ2-3; TRBD1 aligns across 10 bases. Germline V gene sequence: CDR1 MNHEY, CDR2 SMNVEV (reference sequence). The CDR3 has 16 residues. Losses at the gene ends were 6 bases for V and 5 bases for J; bases not matched to a gene: 11. The DNA of the CDR3 is TGTGCCAGCAGCCTGGGGGACAGGGGTAGAAGAGATACGCAGTATTTT. Protein sequence: CASSLGDRGRRDTQYF.

The chain employs TRBV7-2 and TRBJ1-2; 7 bases fit TRBD1. Germline CDR1 reads SGHTA; CDR2 reads FQGNSA. Trimming removed 5 bases from V and 8 bases from J; junction bases left unmatched: 8. The CDR3 length is 13 residues. The CDR3 protein is CASSPGQARGYTF. The DNA for the CDR3 is TGTGCCAGCAGCCCTGGACAGGCAAGGGGCTACACCTTC.

The table lists this clone with a count of one. The chain links TRBV5-1 to TRBJ2-1; 8 bases map to TRBD1. CDR3 length: 15 residues. Germline V gives CDR1 SGHRS, CDR2 YFSETQ. J was trimmed by 5 bases and V by 5 bases; bases with no gene match: 9. DNA for the CDR3: TGCGCCAGCAGTAAGGACAGGGTAAGGAACAATGAGCAGTTCTTC. It yields the protein CASSKDRVRNNEQFF.

The rearrangement links TRBV5-1 to TRBJ2-7; 10 bases align to TRBD2. The CDR3 is made up of 21 amino acids. Looked up from germline, CDR1 is SGHRS and CDR2 is YFSETQ. After removal of 1 base from V and 6 bases from J, the junction contained 25 bases not matched to a gene. The CDR3 nucleotides read TGCGCCAGCAGCTTGTTGGGGACGGGAGGTTTCTCTAGCGGGAGCCCTGTCGAGCAGTACTTC. Protein: CASSLLGTGGFSSGSPVEQYF.

The genes are TRBV27 and TRBJ2-2, with TRBD2 matching 7 bases. CDR1 and CDR2 from the germline V gene are MNHEY and SMNVEV (reference sequence). Unmatched junction bases numbered 7, after V lost 2 bases and J lost 4 bases. This CDR3 is 16 amino acids long. The CDR3 region is CASSLGLGLGTGELFF. In DNA, the CDR3 is TGTGCCAGCAGTTTAGGGCTAGGACTAGGCACCGGGGAGCTGTTTTTT.

This clone was seen just once. The chain couples TRBV19 to TRBJ1-2; 9 bases map to TRBD1. The germline CDR1 and CDR2 sequences are LNHDA and SQIVND (reference sequence). CDR3 size: 12 residues. V lost 8 bases and J lost 8; bases outside the gene matches: 6. The CDR3 loop is CASSQGAWGYTF. CDR3 coding DNA: TGTGCCAGTTCACAGGGGGCCTGGGGCTACACCTTC.

This CDR3 reads CASRAAGGAYNEQFF. CDR3 nucleotides: TGTGCCAGCAGAGCAGCGGGAGGAGCCTACAATGAGCAGTTCTTC. The chain carries TRBV6-4 and TRBJ2-1, with 9 bases aligning to TRBD2. Germline CDR1 reads MRHNA; CDR2 reads SNTAGT. After removal of 6 bases from V and 2 bases from J, the junction contained 5 bases not matched to a gene. The CDR3 is 15 residues long.

The chain uses TRBV6-6 and TRBJ2-6; D ambiguous. Germline CDR1 reads MNHNY; CDR2 reads SVGAGI (reference sequence). This CDR3 is built from 15 residues. V was trimmed by 6 bases and J by 0 bases, leaving 9 bases between them. CDR3 in amino acids: CASSYGSSGANVLTF. The CDR3 coding sequence is TGTGCCAGCAGCTACGGCTCCTCTGGGGCCAACGTCCTGACTTTC.

The J gene is TRBJ2-7, the V gene TRBV7-9, with 11 bases identical to TRBD1. The CDR3 spans 16 residues. V was pared by 11 bases and J by 4 bases, with 16 bases of the junction left unmatched. Germline V CDR1 and CDR2: SEHNR, FQNEAQ (reference sequence). CDR3 loop: CASSTPRDRGDYEQYF. The CDR3 region has the DNA TGTGCCTCCTCGACCCCTCGGGACAGGGGGGATTACGAGCAGTACTTC.

This clone was counted a few times. The gene calls are TRBV30 and TRBJ1-1; 7 bases fit TRBD1. Germline V lookup: CDR1 GTSNPN, CDR2 SVGIG (reference sequence). This CDR3 has 14 residues. V trimming: 6 bases; J trimming: 5 bases; junction bases outside the gene matches: 12. Written as DNA, the CDR3 is TGTGCCTGTTCCAGGTCCCAGGGGGTAACTGAAGCTTTCTTT. Protein sequence: CACSRSQGVTEAFF. Variable domain in full (rest from reference TRBV30 and TRBJ1-1): SQTIHQWPATLVQPVGSPLSLECTVEGTSNPNLYWYRQAAGRGLQLLFYSVGIGQISSEVPQNLSASRPQDRQFILSSKKLLLSDSGFYLCACSRSQGVTEAFFGQGTRLTVV.

The chain recombines TRBV10-1 with TRBJ2-3, with 11 bases that match TRBD2. Looked up from germline, CDR1 is WNHNN and CDR2 is SYGVQD (reference sequence). Trimming took 4 bases from V and 4 from J; bases not matched to a gene: 4. The CDR3 is made up of 15 amino acids. DNA for the CDR3: TGCGCCAGCAGTGCTAGCGGGAGGAGTGCAGATACGCAGTATTTT. It yields the protein CASSASGRSADTQYF.

The chain has TRBV9 and TRBJ1-1, with no clear D. The CDR3 extends over 13 amino acids. Germline V gene data show CDR1 as SGDLS and CDR2 as YYNGEE. Trimming removed 0 bases at V and 5 bases at J, with 8 bases between. The CDR3 DNA follows: TGTGCCAGCAGCGTAGAAGGGAGGACTGAAGCTTTCTTT. Translated: CASSVEGRTEAFF.

This clone has a single count. V gene TRBV5-1 combines with J gene TRBJ2-4, with no clear D. Trimming shortened V by 0 bases and J by 6 bases, and 16 bases separated the two germline ends. The CDR3 runs to 16 residues. Per germline, CDR1 SGHRS and CDR2 YFSETQ. CDR3 bases: TGCGCCAGCAGCTTGGGTCCAGTATCCCGCTCAAACATTCAGTACTTC. Translating it yields CASSLGPVSRSNIQYF.

CDR3 in amino acids: CASSLAYAGGGTDTQYF. CDR3 nucleotides: TGCGCCAGCAGCTTGGCATATGCGGGAGGCGGCACAGATACGCAGTATTTT. V gene TRBV5-1 combines with J gene TRBJ2-3; TRBD2 aligns across 8 bases. The trim removed 0 bases at V and 1 base at J, leaving 7 bases unmatched. CDR3 length: 17 amino acids. Germline V gene data show CDR1 as SGHRS and CDR2 as YFSETQ.

The rearrangement joins TRBV5-1 to TRBJ2-5, with TRBD1 identical over 8 bases. The CDR3 covers 16 residues. J was trimmed by 4 bases and V by 3 bases; bases with no gene match: 11. Germline loops: CDR1 SGHRS, CDR2 YFSETQ. The CDR3 reads CASSWDSQGAGETQYF. The CDR3 DNA reads as TGCGCCAGCAGCTGGGACTCTCAGGGGGCGGGAGAGACCCAGTACTTC. Full variable domain (remainder filled in from reference TRBV5-1 and TRBJ2-5): KAGVTQTPRYLIKTRGQQVTLSCSPISGHRSVSWYQQTPGQGLQFLFEYFSETQRNKGNFPGRFSGRQFSNSRSEMNVSTLELGDSALYLCASSWDSQGAGETQYFGPGTRLLVL.

The J gene is TRBJ2-7, the V gene TRBV19, with no clear D. The germline CDR1 and CDR2 sequences are LNHDA and SQIVND (reference sequence). The CDR3 covers 11 residues. Trimming removed 6 bases from V and 2 bases from J, with 5 bases in between. The CDR3 sequence is CASRSPYEQYF. CDR3 in DNA: TGTGCCAGTAGGAGTCCCTACGAGCAGTACTTC. Full variable domain (rest looked up from reference TRBV19 and TRBJ2-7): DGGITQSPKYLFRKEGQNVTLSCEQNLNHDAMYWYRQDPGQGLRLIYYSQIVNDFQKGDIAEGYSVSREKKESFPLTVTSAQKNPTAFYLCASRSPYEQYFGPGTRLTVT.

The chain joins TRBV6-5 to TRBJ2-7, with D tentatively TRBD2 (6 bases). Trimming removed 4 bases at V and 1 base at J, with 11 bases between. Germline CDR1 and CDR2: MNHEY and SVGAGI. CDR3 length: 14 residues. The CDR3 loop is CASSWDSKSYEQYF. DNA of the CDR3: TGTGCCAGCAGTTGGGACTCCAAATCCTACGAGCAGTACTTC.

This clone was observed a few times. The chain joins TRBV2 to TRBJ1-2; D gene uncertain. The CDR3 has 13 amino acids. In germline, CDR1 is SNHLY, CDR2 FYNNEI. Trimming pared 6 bases from V and 8 bases from J, leaving 16 bases between. The CDR3 DNA follows: TGTGCCAGCAGGGAAACTGAGCAGGTCGGCTACACCTTC. Amino acid sequence: CASRETEQVGYTF.

This rearrangement joins TRBV30 to TRBJ1-1, with 9 nucleotides matching TRBD1. Germline CDR1 and CDR2: GTSNPN and SVGIG (reference sequence). CDR3 size: 14 residues. V shed 3 bases, J shed 7 bases, and the junction held 9 bases outside the gene matches. CDR3 in amino acids: CAWSLQGAGIEAFF. As DNA, the CDR3 is TGTGCCTGGAGCCTACAGGGGGCTGGGATTGAAGCTTTCTTT.

As concerns this clone: One end of the junction varies from germline; a read error may be responsible. The sample has other DNA sequences that encode this CDR3 too. This chain connects TRBV2 to TRBJ2-5; TRBD2 might be the D (5 bases). This CDR3 spans 13 amino acids. Germline V gives CDR1 SNHLY, CDR2 FYNNEI. The CDR3 loop reads CASSGVGVVTQYF. Written as DNA, the CDR3 is TGTGCTAGCAGTGGTGTGGGAGTCGTGACCCAGTACTTC.

The chain links TRBV15 to TRBJ2-3; TRBD2 matches 7 bases. The CDR3 sequence is 17 residues long. The junction had 7 bases not matched to a gene; V was cut back by 0 bases and J by 1 base. Germline CDR1 reads LNHNV; CDR2 reads YYDKDF (reference sequence). The DNA of the CDR3 is TGTGCCACCAGCAGAGATTTAAAGGCGGGGGGCACAGATACGCAGTATTTT. Translation: CATSRDLKAGGTDTQYF.

The V gene is TRBV2, the J gene TRBJ2-2; D is unresolved. The CDR3 loop spans 12 amino acids. Deletions cut 7 bases from V and 1 base from J, with 4 bases between. The germline CDR1 and CDR2 sequences are SNHLY and FYNNEI. The CDR3 nucleotides are TGTGCCAGCACCCTGAACACCGGGGAGCTGTTTTTT. It is translated as CASTLNTGELFF. Supplemented by reference TRBV2 and TRBJ2-2, the full variable domain reads EPEVTQTPSHQVTQMGQEVILRCVPISNHLYFYWYRQILGQKVEFLVSFYNNEISEKSEIFDDQFSVERPDGSNFTLKIRSTKLEDSAMYFCASTLNTGELFFGEGSRLTVL.

The chain joins TRBV11-3 to TRBJ2-7, with 8 nucleotides matching TRBD1. Per the germline V gene, CDR1 is SGHNT and CDR2 is YENEEA. V gave up 2 bases and J gave up 4 bases; unmatched junction bases: 7. This CDR3 has 15 amino acids. DNA of the CDR3: TGTGCCAGCAGCTTAAGGACAGGGAGCATTTACGAGCAGTACTTC. It encodes CASSLRTGSIYEQYF. Supplemented by reference TRBV11-3 and TRBJ2-7, the full variable domain reads EAGVVQSPRYKIIEKKQPVAFWCNPISGHNTLYWYLQNLGQGPELLIRYENEEAVDDSQLPKDRFSAERLKGVDSTLKIQPAELGDSAVYLCASSLRTGSIYEQYFGPGTRLTVT.

The rearrangement links TRBV6-5 to TRBJ2-7; TRBD1 matches 10 bases. The ends lost 5 bases at V and 2 bases at J; junction bases unmatched: 3. The CDR3 is 14 amino acids. Germline CDR1 is MNHEY and CDR2 is SVGAGI. CDR3: CASSLGTGAYEQYF. CDR3 sequence (DNA): TGTGCCAGCAGTCTTGGGACAGGGGCCTACGAGCAGTACTTC.